This T cell receptor (beta chain) is from a study of cytomegalovirus exposure and HLA in healthy donors. On the study more broadly: Both the 120 validation repertoires and the roughly 620 first-cohort repertoires used the same platform, as reported by a later analysis.

Clones were sequenced by immunoSEQ multiplex PCR, and TCRdb holds only the in-frame ones, with some missing. Counted here are 110,000 to 150,000 clones, about 86% occurring once; the ten biggest clones make up less than 3%. Study results and caveats: In vitro confirmation showed a few CMV-associated chains to be CMV antigen specific. Investigators reported 150 to 200 TCR beta chains as tied to cytomegalovirus.

Regarding this clone: Its specificity is not known.

This sequence was found in a man younger than 35 in good health and CMV-seronegative. The sequenced sample was PBMCs.

This CDR3 reads CAGSSGASEQYF. The CDR3 nucleotides are TGTGCCGGTTCAAGCGGGGCCTCCGAGCAGTACTTC. The V call is TRBV30, the J call TRBJ2-7; 7 bases fit TRBD2. The CDR3 spans 12 residues. Germline values: CDR1 GTSNPN, CDR2 SVGIG (reference sequence). V lost 8 bases, J lost 6 bases, and 10 bases stayed unmatched.